The clone carrying this TCR beta chain was seen only a few times. Its cognate antigen is unknown. The ends were cut back, 0 bases at V and 8 bases at J, with 13 bases in the middle. CDR3 length: 13 residues. Germline CDR1 is GTSNPN and CDR2 is SVGIG (reference sequence). Primers included in the PCR were 60 Vbeta and 13 Jbeta primers. This table comes from immunoSEQ multiplex PCR, and its TCRdb copy is limited to in-frame clones, with some not included. The profile covers about 140,000 clones, with less than 85% appearing a single time and over 8.5% taken by the ten largest. The data originate from a study of cytomegalovirus exposure and HLA in healthy donors. Study-wide findings and caveats: In a later analysis, TCR association rates varied by HLA locus: DRB1 most, HLA-C fewest.

The clonotype originates from a woman aged 45-59 years in good health and CMV-seropositive. Material for sequencing was PBMCs. This sequence joins TRBV30 and TRBJ1-1; D gene unclear. This CDR3 reads CAWSVQSGREAFF. The CDR3 coding sequence is TGTGCCTGGAGTGTACAGAGTGGCAGGGAAGCTTTCTTT.